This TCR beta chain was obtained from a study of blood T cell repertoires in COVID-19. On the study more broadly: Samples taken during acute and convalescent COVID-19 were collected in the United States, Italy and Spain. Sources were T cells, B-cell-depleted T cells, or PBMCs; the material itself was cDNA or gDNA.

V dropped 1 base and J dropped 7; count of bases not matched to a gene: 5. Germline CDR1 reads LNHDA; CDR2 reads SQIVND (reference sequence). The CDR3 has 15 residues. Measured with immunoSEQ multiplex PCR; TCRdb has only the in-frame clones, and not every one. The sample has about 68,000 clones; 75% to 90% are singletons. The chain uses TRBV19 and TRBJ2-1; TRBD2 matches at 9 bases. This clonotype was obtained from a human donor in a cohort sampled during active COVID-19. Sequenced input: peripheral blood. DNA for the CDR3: TGTGCCAGTAGTATAGCTAGCGGGACTCATAATGAGCAGTTCTTC. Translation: CASSIASGTHNEQFF.